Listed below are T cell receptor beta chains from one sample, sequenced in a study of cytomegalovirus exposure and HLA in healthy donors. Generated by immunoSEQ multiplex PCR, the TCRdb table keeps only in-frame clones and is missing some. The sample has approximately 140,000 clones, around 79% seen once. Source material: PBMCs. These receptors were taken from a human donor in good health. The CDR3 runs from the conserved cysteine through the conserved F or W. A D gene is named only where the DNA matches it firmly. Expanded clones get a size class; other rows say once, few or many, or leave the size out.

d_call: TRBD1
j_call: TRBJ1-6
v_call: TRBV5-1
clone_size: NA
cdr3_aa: CASSLGTVQSPLHF
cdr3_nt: TGCGCCAGCAGCTTAGGGACAGTCCAATCACCCCTCCACTTT

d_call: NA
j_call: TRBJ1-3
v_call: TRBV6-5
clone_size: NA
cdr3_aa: CASSYRGIDGNTIYF
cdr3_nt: TGTGCCAGCAGTTACCGAGGGATCGATGGAAACACCATATATTTT

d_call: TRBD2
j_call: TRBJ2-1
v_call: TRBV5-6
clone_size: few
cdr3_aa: CASSASGSYYNEQFF
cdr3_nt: TGTGCCAGCAGCGCTAGCGGGAGCTACTACAATGAGCAGTTCTTC

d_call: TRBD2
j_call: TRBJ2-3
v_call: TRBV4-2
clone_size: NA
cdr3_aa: CASSQQPIQLAGGFYTQYF
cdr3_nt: TGTGCCAGCAGCCAACAACCGATCCAGCTAGCGGGAGGATTTTATACGCAGTATTTT

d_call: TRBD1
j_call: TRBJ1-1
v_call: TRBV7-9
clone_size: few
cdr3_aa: CSSSSDRGLNTEAFF
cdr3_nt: TGTTCCAGCAGCTCGGACAGGGGGTTGAACACTGAAGCTTTCTTT

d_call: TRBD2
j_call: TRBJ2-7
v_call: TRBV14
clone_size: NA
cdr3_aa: CASSLLAGSSYEQYF
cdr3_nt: TGTGCCAGCAGCCTTCTAGCGGGGAGCTCCTACGAGCAGTACTTC

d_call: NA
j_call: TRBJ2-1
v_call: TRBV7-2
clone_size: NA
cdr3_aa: CASTLQDSVYNEQFF
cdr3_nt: TGTGCCAGCACCTTACAGGATAGCGTCTACAATGAGCAGTTCTTC

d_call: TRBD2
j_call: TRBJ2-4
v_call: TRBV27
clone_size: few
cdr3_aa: CASSLGREPKVGKNIQYF
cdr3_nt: TGTGCCAGCAGCCTGGGGAGGGAACCGAAGGTTGGCAAAAACATTCAGTACTTC

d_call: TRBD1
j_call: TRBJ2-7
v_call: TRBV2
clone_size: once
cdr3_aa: CASSRGSYEQYF
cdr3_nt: TGTGCCAGCAGCAGGGGGAGCTACGAGCAGTACTTC

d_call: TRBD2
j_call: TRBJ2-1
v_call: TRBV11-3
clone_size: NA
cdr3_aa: CASSLSGGYEQFF
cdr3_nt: TGTGCCAGCAGCTTGAGCGGGGGGTATGAGCAGTTCTTC

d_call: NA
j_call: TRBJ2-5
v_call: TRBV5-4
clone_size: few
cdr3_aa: CASSSIAAQETQYF
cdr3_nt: TGTGCCAGCAGCTCAATAGCGGCCCAAGAGACCCAGTACTTC

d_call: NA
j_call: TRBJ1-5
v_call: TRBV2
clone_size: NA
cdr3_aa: CASSEWSGAEPQHF
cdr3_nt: TGTGCCAGCAGTGAATGGTCAGGGGCGGAACCCCAGCATTTT

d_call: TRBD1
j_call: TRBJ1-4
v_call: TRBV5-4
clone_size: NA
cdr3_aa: CASSSGQTNEKLFF
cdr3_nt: TGTGCCAGCAGCTCGGGACAGACTAATGAAAAACTGTTTTTT

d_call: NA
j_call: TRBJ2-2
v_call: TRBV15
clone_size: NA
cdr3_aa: CATSRERGIIAGELFF
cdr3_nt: TGTGCCACCAGCAGAGAGCGGGGAATCATAGCCGGGGAGCTGTTTTTT

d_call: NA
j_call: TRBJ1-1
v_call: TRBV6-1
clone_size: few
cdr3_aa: CASSREGTEAFF
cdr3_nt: TGTGCCAGCAGCAGGGAGGGCACTGAAGCTTTCTTT

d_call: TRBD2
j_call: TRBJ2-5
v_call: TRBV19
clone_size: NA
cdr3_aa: CASRTSGRGVETQYF
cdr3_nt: TGTGCCAGCCGGACTAGCGGGAGGGGTGTCGAGACCCAGTACTTC

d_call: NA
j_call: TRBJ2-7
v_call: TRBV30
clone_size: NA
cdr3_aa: CAWSPWGRLGYEQYF
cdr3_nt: TGTGCCTGGAGCCCCTGGGGGCGGTTGGGCTACGAGCAGTACTTC

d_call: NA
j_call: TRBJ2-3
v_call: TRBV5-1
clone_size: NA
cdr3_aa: CASSPLSGGDTQYF
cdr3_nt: TGCGCCAGCAGTCCCCTGTCGGGTGGGGATACGCAGTATTTT

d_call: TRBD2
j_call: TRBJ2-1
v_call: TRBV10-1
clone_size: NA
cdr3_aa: CASSESALAGNVNEQFF
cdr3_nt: TGCGCCAGCAGTGAGTCCGCACTAGCGGGAAATGTAAATGAGCAGTTCTTC

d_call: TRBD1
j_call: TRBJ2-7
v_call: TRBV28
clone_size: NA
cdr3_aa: CASSLIRQGRREQYF
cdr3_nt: TGTGCCAGCAGTTTAATCCGACAGGGACGGAGGGAGCAGTACTTC

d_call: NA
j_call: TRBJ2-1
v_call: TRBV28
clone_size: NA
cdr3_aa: CASTGLREQFF
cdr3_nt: TGTGCCAGCACGGGTCTAAGGGAGCAGTTCTTC

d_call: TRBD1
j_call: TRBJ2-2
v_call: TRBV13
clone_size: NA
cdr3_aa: CAGSPDRVLNTGELFF
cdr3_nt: TGTGCCGGCAGCCCAGACAGGGTCCTCAACACCGGGGAGCTGTTTTTT

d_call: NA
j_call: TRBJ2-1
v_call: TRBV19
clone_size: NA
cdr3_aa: CASSIEGGISNEQFF
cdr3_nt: TGTGCCAGTAGTATCGAGGGAGGAATATCCAATGAGCAGTTCTTC

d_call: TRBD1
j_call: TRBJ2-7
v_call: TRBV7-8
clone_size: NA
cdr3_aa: CASSPRDRVIYEQYF
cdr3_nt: TGTGCCAGCAGCCCCCGGGACAGGGTGATCTACGAGCAGTACTTC

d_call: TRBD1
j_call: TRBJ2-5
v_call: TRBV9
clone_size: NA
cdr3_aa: CASSPQPGQLQETQYF
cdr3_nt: TGTGCCAGCAGCCCGCAGCCGGGACAGTTACAAGAGACCCAGTACTTC

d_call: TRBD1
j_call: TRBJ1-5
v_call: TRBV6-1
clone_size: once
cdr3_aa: CASSDAGGSGPQHF
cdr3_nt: TGTGCCAGCAGTGACGCAGGGGGCTCGGGGCCCCAGCATTTT

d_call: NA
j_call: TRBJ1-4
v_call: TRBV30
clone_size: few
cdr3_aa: CAWSVEGVKVKLFF
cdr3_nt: TGTGCCTGGAGTGTTGAAGGGGTCAAGGTAAAACTGTTTTTT

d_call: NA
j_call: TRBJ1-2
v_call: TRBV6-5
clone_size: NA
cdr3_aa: CASGPGLANYGYTF
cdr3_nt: TGTGCCAGCGGTCCCGGGTTGGCTAACTATGGCTACACCTTC

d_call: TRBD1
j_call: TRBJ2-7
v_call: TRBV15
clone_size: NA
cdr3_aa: CATSREGQGYEQYF
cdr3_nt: TGTGCCACCAGCAGAGAGGGACAGGGCTACGAGCAGTACTTC

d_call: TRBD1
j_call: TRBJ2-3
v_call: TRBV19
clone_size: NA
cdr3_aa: CASSRPGQGGDTQYF
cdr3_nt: TGTGCCAGTAGTAGACCGGGACAGGGTGGAGATACGCAGTATTTT

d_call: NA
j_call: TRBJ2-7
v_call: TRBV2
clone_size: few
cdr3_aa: CASSVQVSSSYEQYF
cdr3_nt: TGTGCCAGCAGTGTGCAGGTGTCCTCCTCCTACGAGCAGTACTTC

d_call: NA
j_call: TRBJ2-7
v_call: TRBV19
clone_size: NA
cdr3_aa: CASRVFRAYEQYF
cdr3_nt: TGTGCCAGCCGGGTATTCCGAGCCTACGAGCAGTACTTC

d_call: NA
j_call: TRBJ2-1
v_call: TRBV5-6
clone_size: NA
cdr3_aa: CASSLGQADEQFF
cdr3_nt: TGTGCCAGCAGCTTGGGACAGGCTGATGAGCAGTTCTTC

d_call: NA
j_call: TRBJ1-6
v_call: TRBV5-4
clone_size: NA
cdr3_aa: CASSLVGGGAPLHF
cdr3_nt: TGTGCCAGCAGCTTGGTTGGTGGAGGGGCACCCCTCCACTTT

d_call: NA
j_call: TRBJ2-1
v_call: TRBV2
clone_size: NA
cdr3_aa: CASSEVAGWAPGVGEQFF
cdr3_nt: TGTGCCAGCAGTGAAGTGGCGGGTTGGGCCCCCGGGGTTGGTGAGCAGTTCTTC

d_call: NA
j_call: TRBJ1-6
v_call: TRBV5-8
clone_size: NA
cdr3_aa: CASSLTLEDSPLHF
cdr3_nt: TGTGCCAGCAGCTTGACCCTAGAGGATTCACCCCTCCACTTT

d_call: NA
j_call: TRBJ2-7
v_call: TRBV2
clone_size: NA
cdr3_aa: CASSGDSYEQYF
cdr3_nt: TGTGCCAGCAGCGGGGACTCCTACGAGCAGTACTTC

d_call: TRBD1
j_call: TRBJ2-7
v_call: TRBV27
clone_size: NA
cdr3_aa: CASSRGQGYEQYF
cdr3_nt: TGTGCCAGCAGTAGGGGACAGGGTTACGAGCAGTACTTC

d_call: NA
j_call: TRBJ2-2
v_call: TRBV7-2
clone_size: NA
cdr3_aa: CASSLLRASRGSTGELFF
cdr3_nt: TGTGCCAGCAGCTTACTGAGGGCGTCCCGGGGGTCCACCGGGGAGCTGTTTTTT

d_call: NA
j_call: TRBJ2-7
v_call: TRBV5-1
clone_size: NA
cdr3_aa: CASSLPPRVGQGALAGDWEQYF
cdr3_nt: TGCGCCAGCAGCTTGCCCCCAAGAGTAGGACAGGGGGCACTAGCGGGGGACTGGGAGCAGTACTTC

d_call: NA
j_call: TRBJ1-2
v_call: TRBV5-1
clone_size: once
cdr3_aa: CASSLEATYYGYTF
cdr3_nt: TGCGCCAGCAGCTTGGAAGCCACTTACTATGGCTACACCTTC

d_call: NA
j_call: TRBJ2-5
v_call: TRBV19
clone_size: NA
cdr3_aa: CASSIARLETQYF
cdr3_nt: TGTGCCAGTAGTATAGCGCGGTTGGAGACCCAGTACTTC

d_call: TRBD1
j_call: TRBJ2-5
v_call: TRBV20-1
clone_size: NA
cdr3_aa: CSARDQGQGDF
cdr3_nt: TGCAGTGCTAGAGATCAGGGACAGGGGGACTTC

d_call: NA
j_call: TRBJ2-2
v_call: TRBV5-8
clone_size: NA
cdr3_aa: CASSPLVGRTNTGELFF
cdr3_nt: TGTGCCAGCAGCCCTTTGGTAGGGAGGACGAACACCGGGGAGCTGTTTTTT

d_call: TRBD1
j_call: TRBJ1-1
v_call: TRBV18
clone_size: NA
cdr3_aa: CASSRDRVSTEAFF
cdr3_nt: TGTGCCAGCTCGCGAGACAGGGTATCCACTGAAGCTTTCTTT

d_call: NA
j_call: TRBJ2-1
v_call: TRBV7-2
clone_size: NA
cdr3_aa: CASSLAGVYNEQFF
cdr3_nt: TGTGCCAGCAGCTTAGCGGGAGTATACAATGAGCAGTTCTTC

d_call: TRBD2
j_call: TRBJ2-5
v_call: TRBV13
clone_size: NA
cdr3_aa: CASSSPPDAHSGSRTQYF
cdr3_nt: TGTGCCAGCAGCTCCCCTCCAGATGCACATAGCGGGAGTAGGACCCAGTACTTC

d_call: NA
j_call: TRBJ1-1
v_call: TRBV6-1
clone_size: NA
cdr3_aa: CASSEATGNTEAFF
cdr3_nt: TGTGCCAGCAGTGAGGCCACAGGGAACACTGAAGCTTTCTTT

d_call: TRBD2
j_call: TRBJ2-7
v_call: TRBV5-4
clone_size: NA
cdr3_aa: CASSLWGGTSGSYEQYF
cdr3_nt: TGTGCCAGCAGCTTGTGGGGAGGGACTAGCGGGAGTTACGAGCAGTACTTC

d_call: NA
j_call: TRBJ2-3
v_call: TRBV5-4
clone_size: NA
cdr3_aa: CASSLGEGGRGDTQYF
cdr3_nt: TGTGCCAGCAGCTTGGGCGAGGGCGGTCGGGGAGATACGCAGTATTTT

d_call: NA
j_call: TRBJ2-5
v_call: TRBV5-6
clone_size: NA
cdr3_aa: CASTGTLPGETQYF
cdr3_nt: TGTGCCAGCACCGGGACACTCCCCGGGGAGACCCAGTACTTC

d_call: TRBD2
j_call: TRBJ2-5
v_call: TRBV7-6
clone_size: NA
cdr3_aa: CASSLGGRGDGETQYF
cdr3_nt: TGTGCCAGCAGCTTGGGTGGGCGGGGGGATGGAGAGACCCAGTACTTC